This TCR beta chain was recorded in a study of cytomegalovirus exposure and HLA in healthy donors. At the level of the study: Most donors, 80% to 90% of 398 genotyped, fell in the Caucasian-associated ancestry cluster. Study-level results: Follow-up analysis found HLA locus-dependent TCR association rates, highest for DRB1 and lowest for HLA-C. In an earlier analysis, productive rearrangement rates for most beta V segments clustered near 87% or 30%.

Comment on this clone: Its target is not known.

This cohort consisted of healthy bone marrow donors. The primer mix had 60 Vbeta and 13 Jbeta primers. The method was immunoSEQ multiplex PCR; TCRdb's version includes in-frame clones alone and lacks a portion of them. The table lists tens of thousands of clones, approximately 58% of them singletons. This CDR3 is 16 amino acids long. Germline assignment: CDR1 SSHAT and CDR2 FNYEAQ (reference sequence). The specimen sequenced was PBMCs. The chain recombines TRBV7-7 with TRBJ1-5; 7 nucleotides match TRBD1. This clonotype was sampled from a woman in her forties or fifties in good health and CMV-seronegative. The CDR3 DNA reads as TGTGCTACCGGACAGGCGGAGGTTGCTGGAGATCAGCCCCAGCATTTT. Translating it yields CATGQAEVAGDQPQHF. Full variable domain (remainder filled in from reference TRBV7-7 and TRBJ1-5): GAGVSQSPRYKVTKRGQDVTLRCDPISSHATLYWYQQALGQGPEFLTYFNYEAQPDKSGLPSDRFSAERPEGSISTLTIQRTEQRDSAMYRCATGQAEVAGDQPQHFGDGTRLSIL.